This T cell receptor beta chain was obtained from a study of T-cell memory formation after mild COVID-19. General observations from the study: Clones shrinking from day 15 to 85 showed even CD4/CD8 mixes; later expanders tilted CD4+. Among contracting clones, CD4+ were mainly CM/EM and CD8+ enriched in EMRA.

As to this clonotype: Its antigen is unknown.

TCRdb itself ran the 5' RACE reads through MiXCR, one entry per CDR3 protein. Of about 400,000 distinct CDR3 sequences in the sample, 20% to 30% were seen once. Trimming removed 7 bases at V and 4 bases at J, with 16 bases between. CDR1 is LNHDA and CDR2 is SQIVND in the germline V gene (reference sequence). The CDR3 loop spans 14 amino acids. The specimen was PBMCs or a T cell subset sorted from them (not recorded which). This clonotype originated in an adult woman who had mild COVID-19 (a few samples of this study predate the infection). Cell type and time point are not known. The chain couples TRBV19 to TRBJ1-2; D gene unclear. CDR3 protein: CASTPASLGYGYTF. The CDR3 nucleotides are TGTGCCAGTACCCCAGCCTCACTCGGCTATGGCTACACCTTC.